The clone carrying this TCR beta chain occurred many times. Antigen: not known. Preparing the TCRbeta library involved the use of unique molecular identifiers. Each CDR3 protein is one row after TCRdb ran MiXCR on the PCR reads. In the table there are fewer than 350,000 distinct CDR3 sequences, about 7.3% of which are singletons. This sample stems from a study of T-cell reconstitution after alpha-beta-depleted transplantation in children. Points from the study as a whole: Surviving recipient T cells and thymic progenitors produced the high day-60 TCRbeta diversity seen in some patients. The authors attributed T-cell counts and diversity one year after transplant mostly to newly produced T cells.

In germline, CDR1 is SEHNR, CDR2 FQNEAQ (reference sequence). This CDR3 is 16 amino acids long. Trimming removed 0 bases from V and 2 bases from J, with 11 bases in between. This specimen consisted of peripheral blood, obtained 360 days after TCRalphabeta/CD19-depleted stem cell transplant. The origin of this receptor is a female patient aged 2-10 years who had a stem cell transplant for Fanconi anemia, so the T cells may come from the graft donor. The rearrangement links TRBV7-9 to TRBJ1-3; TRBD1 might be the D (5 bases). The CDR3 nucleotides read TGTGCCAGCAGCTTAGCAGGAGGGGAAGCTGGAAACACCATATATTTT. Protein sequence: CASSLAGGEAGNTIYF.